This entry is about one T cell receptor beta chain. As yet, its antigen is unknown. The sample comes from a study of cytomegalovirus exposure and HLA in healthy donors. General study findings and limits: The investigators catalogued under 200 TCR beta chains as cytomegalovirus-associated. The majority of TCR sequences were rare, yet some public TCRs appeared in many donors. CMV antigen specificity of a few CMV-associated chains was confirmed in vitro.

Sequencing was performed with immunoSEQ multiplex PCR; in TCRdb, only in-frame clones are kept and a portion is missing. Of about 150,000 clones listed, 86% are singletons. From the 120-subject validation cohort, which was separate from the roughly 670-subject first cohort, the donors were drawn. The CDR3 extends over 16 amino acids. V was cut by 0 bases and J by 9 bases, with 20 bases left in between. Germline CDR1 and CDR2: MNHEY and SMNVEV (reference sequence). The V gene is TRBV27, the J gene TRBJ1-2, with a tentative D call TRBD1 (6 bases). The receptor was derived from a human donor in good health. Sequencing was performed on PBMCs. The CDR3 is CASSLSKGDLPNRYTF. CDR3 in DNA: TGTGCCAGCAGTTTATCTAAGGGGGACCTACCAAATCGCTACACCTTC.